The rows below give T cell receptor beta chains drawn from one sample of a study of T cells expressing NK-cell markers. TCRdb reworked the 5' RACE reads into one entry per CDR3 protein, no DNA. Its listing shows about 160,000 distinct CDR3 sequences. The source material was blood T cells: a sorted CD56 or NKG2C T cell subset, CD4+ or CD8+ T cells, or bulk PBMC T cells (not recorded which). The receptors stem from a man between 18 and 69 years old in good health. CDR3s include the opening cysteine and the closing phenylalanine or tryptophan.

V: TRBV7-9; J: TRBJ2-1; CDR3: CASVSPVSYNEQFF
V: TRBV6-4; J: TRBJ2-1; CDR3: CASSDGGGGNNEQFF
V: TRBV5-8; J: TRBJ1-1; CDR3: CASRRQGRTEAFF
V: TRBV12-3/TRBV12-4; J: TRBJ2-1; CDR3: CASRRTGPGNEQFF
V: TRBV7-6; J: TRBJ2-7; CDR3: CASGKHRDKEQYF
V: TRBV2; J: TRBJ2-3; CDR3: CASSGDRVGITDTQYF
V: TRBV6-2/TRBV6-3; J: TRBJ2-7; CDR3: CASSYSRDRGHEQYF
V: TRBV6-1; J: TRBJ1-4; CDR3: CASSALDVFGEKLFF
V: TRBV5-1; J: TRBJ2-5; CDR3: CASSLRPGLAELQETQYF
V: TRBV6-5; J: TRBJ2-7; CDR3: CASSYGSDGTGAYEQYF
V: TRBV7-3; J: TRBJ2-1; CDR3: CASSLLAGGLYNEQFF
V: TRBV12-3/TRBV12-4; J: TRBJ1-2; CDR3: CATLDVPHPSEGYTF
V: TRBV2; J: TRBJ2-7; CDR3: CANLDRGGSYEQYF
V: TRBV25-1; J: TRBJ2-3; CDR3: CASSESVLAFADTQYF
V: TRBV12-3/TRBV12-4; J: TRBJ2-1; CDR3: CASGRFGEQFF
V: TRBV20-1; J: TRBJ2-3; CDR3: CSARDPGEFVSTDTQYF
V: TRBV2; J: TRBJ2-2; CDR3: CASSETLQGPNTGELFF
V: TRBV2; J: TRBJ2-1; CDR3: CASRPNSNSYNEQFF
V: TRBV13; J: TRBJ1-4; CDR3: CASSPPGSEKLFF
V: TRBV19; J: TRBJ2-7; CDR3: CASQTWSNYEQYF
V: TRBV7-2; J: TRBJ2-6; CDR3: CASSFWGQTSGANVLTF
V: TRBV19; J: TRBJ2-1; CDR3: CASSTGQGTNEQFF
V: TRBV6-1; J: TRBJ2-7; CDR3: CASSYPTRDSWSSYEQYF
V: TRBV4-1; J: TRBJ2-1; CDR3: CASSQERLGSGGPYNEQFF
V: TRBV7-7; J: TRBJ2-7; CDR3: CASSSGQGFYDEQYF
V: TRBV29-1; J: TRBJ2-5; CDR3: CSVEIARTGGFETQYF
V: TRBV29-1; J: TRBJ2-5; CDR3: CSVEGNTGIRGTQYF
V: TRBV24-1; J: TRBJ1-2; CDR3: CATSDTSRWDSLYNYGYTF
V: TRBV20-1; J: TRBJ2-7; CDR3: CSARGLGDNPYEQYF
V: TRBV27; J: TRBJ2-2; CDR3: CASSSLGGKGGELFF
V: TRBV12-3/TRBV12-4; J: TRBJ1-2; CDR3: CASSPGRQYGYTF
V: TRBV21-1; J: TRBJ2-7; CDR3: CASSKGGSQRWGPREQYF
V: TRBV7-9; J: TRBJ1-2; CDR3: CASSLNHGQVTYTF
V: TRBV7-8; J: TRBJ1-6; CDR3: CASSLERGGPNNSPLHF
V: TRBV12-3/TRBV12-4; J: TRBJ1-2; CDR3: CASSSGFYGYTF
V: TRBV20-1; J: TRBJ2-7; CDR3: CSAKGVSHSYEQYF
V: TRBV7-6; J: TRBJ1-6; CDR3: CASSYSGGNSPLHF
V: TRBV27; J: TRBJ2-5; CDR3: CASSLSPTGGTQYF
V: TRBV20-1; J: TRBJ1-5; CDR3: CSALGEQGGNQPQHF
V: TRBV24-1; J: TRBJ2-1; CDR3: CATSDLSGNEQFF
V: TRBV20-1; J: TRBJ2-1; CDR3: CSARDLVPHEQFF
V: TRBV5-6; J: TRBJ2-4; CDR3: CASSPGGVAENIQYF
V: TRBV7-6; J: TRBJ1-4; CDR3: CASSLAPATNEKLFF
V: TRBV5-6; J: TRBJ2-1; CDR3: CASSPVAGFYNEQFF
V: TRBV5-8; J: TRBJ2-1; CDR3: CASSLEGPRGSYNEQFF
V: TRBV2; J: TRBJ2-7; CDR3: CASQAGGKYEQYF
V: TRBV4-2; J: TRBJ1-6; CDR3: CASSHMGQGNSPLHF
V: TRBV7-9; J: TRBJ1-1; CDR3: CASSLDGKRAMNTEAFF
V: TRBV4-1; J: TRBJ2-3; CDR3: CASSQELRSTDTQYF
V: TRBV5-6; J: TRBJ2-1; CDR3: CASSSEPGLANEQFF
V: TRBV29-1; J: TRBJ2-2; CDR3: CTCGGYGGELFF
V: TRBV7-9; J: TRBJ1-1; CDR3: CASSALLERVNTEAFF
V: TRBV21-1; J: TRBJ1-5; CDR3: CASSKGATFFQPQHF